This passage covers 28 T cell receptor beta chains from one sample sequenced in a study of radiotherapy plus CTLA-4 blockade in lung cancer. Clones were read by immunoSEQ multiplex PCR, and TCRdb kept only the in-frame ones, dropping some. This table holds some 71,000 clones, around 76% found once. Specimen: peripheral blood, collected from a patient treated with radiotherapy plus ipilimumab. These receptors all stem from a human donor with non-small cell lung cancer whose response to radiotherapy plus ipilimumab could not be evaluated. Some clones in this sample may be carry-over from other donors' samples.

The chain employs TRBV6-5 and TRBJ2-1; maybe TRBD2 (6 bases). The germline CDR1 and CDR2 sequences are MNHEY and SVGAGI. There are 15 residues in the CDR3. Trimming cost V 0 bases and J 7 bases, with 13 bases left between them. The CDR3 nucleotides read TGTGCCAGCAGTTACTCCTCCTTTGGGGGGAATGAGCAGTTCTTC. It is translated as CASSYSSFGGNEQFF.

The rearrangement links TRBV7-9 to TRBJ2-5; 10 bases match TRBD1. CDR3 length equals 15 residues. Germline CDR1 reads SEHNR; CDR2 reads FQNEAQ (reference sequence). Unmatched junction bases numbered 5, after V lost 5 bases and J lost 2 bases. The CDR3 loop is CASSQGTGEQETQYF. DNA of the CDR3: TGTGCCAGCAGCCAGGGGACAGGGGAACAAGAGACCCAGTACTTC.

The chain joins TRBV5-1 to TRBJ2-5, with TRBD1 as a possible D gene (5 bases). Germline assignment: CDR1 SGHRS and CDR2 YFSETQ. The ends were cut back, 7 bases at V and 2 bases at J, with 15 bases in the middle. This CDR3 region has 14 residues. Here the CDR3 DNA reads TGCGCCAGCTATGGGTGGGGCCGTCAAGAGACCCAGTACTTC. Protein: CASYGWGRQETQYF.

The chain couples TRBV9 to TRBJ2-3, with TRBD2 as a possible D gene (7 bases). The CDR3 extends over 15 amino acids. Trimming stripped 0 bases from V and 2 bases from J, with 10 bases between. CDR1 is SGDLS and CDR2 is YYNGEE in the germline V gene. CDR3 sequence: CASSVAGGPTDTQYF. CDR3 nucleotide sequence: TGTGCCAGCAGCGTAGCGGGGGGCCCCACAGATACGCAGTATTTT.

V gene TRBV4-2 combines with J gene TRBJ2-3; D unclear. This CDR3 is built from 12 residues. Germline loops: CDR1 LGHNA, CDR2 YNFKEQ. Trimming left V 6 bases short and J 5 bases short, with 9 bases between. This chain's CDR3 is CASRSEEDTQYF. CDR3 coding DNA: TGTGCCAGCAGATCAGAGGAAGATACGCAGTATTTT.

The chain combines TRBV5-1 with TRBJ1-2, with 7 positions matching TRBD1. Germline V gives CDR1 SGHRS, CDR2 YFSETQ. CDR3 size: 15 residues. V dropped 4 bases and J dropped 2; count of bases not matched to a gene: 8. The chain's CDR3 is CASSGGQTPNYGYTF. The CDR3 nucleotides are TGCGCCAGCAGCGGGGGACAGACCCCGAACTATGGCTACACCTTC.

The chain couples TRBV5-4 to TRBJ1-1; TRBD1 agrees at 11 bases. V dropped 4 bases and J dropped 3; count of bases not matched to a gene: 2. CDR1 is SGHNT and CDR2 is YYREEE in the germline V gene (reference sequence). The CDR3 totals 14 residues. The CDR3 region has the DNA TGTGCCAGCAGCCAGGACAGGGGGCACACTGAAGCTTTCTTT. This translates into CASSQDRGHTEAFF.

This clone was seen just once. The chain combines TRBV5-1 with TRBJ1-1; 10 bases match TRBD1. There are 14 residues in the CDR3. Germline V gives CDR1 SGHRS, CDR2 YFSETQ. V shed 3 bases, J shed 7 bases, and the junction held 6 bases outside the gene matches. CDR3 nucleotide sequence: TGCGCCAGCAGCTCGGGACAGGGGAGGTTTGAAGCTTTCTTT. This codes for CASSSGQGRFEAFF.

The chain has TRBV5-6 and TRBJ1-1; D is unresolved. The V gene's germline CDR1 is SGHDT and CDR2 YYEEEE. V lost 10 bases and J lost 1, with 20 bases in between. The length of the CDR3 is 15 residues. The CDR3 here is CASSLRAIRNTEAFF. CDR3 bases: TGTGCCTCCTCTTTGCGGGCCATTCGGAACACTGAAGCTTTCTTT.

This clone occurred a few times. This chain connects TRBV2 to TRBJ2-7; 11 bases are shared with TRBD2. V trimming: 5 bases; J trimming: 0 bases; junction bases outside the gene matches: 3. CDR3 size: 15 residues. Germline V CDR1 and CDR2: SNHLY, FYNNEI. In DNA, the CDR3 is TGTGCCAGCAGTCCCCTAGCGGGGGGCTCCTACGAGCAGTACTTC. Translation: CASSPLAGGSYEQYF.

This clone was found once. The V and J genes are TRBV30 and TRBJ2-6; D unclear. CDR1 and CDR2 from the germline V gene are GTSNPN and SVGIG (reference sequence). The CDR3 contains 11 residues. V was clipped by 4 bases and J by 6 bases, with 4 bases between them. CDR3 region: CAWTMANVLTF. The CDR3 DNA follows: TGTGCCTGGACTATGGCCAACGTCCTGACTTTC.

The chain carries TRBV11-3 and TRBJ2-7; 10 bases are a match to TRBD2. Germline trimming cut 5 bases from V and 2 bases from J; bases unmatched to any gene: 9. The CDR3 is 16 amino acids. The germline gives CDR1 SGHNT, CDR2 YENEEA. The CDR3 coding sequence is TGTGCCAGCAGCCTCAGTAGCGGGGGGTCGCCCTACGAGCAGTACTTC. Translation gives CASSLSSGGSPYEQYF.

CDR3 region: CASSQAEGIAGETQYF. The CDR3 DNA reads TGTGCCAGCAGCCAGGCCGAAGGAATCGCCGGGGAGACCCAGTACTTC. The rearrangement uses TRBV4-2 and TRBJ2-5, with D uncertain. The CDR3 is 16 amino acids. V shed 3 bases and J shed 5 bases, with 19 bases lying between them. The germline gives CDR1 LGHNA, CDR2 YNFKEQ.

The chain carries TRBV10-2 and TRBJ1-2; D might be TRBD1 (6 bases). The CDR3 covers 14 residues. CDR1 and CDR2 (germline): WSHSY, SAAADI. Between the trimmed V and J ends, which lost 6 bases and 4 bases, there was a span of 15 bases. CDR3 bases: TGCGCCAGCAGCCGAGAGGGGGGGGGCTATGGCTACACCTTC. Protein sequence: CASSREGGGYGYTF.

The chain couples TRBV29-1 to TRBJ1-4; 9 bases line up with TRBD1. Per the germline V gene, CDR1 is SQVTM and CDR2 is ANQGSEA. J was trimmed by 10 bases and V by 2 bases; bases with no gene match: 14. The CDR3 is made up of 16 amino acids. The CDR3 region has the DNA TGCAGCGTTGAATCAGGGACAGGGACATTTAGCAGAAAACTGTTTTTT. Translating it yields CSVESGTGTFSRKLFF.

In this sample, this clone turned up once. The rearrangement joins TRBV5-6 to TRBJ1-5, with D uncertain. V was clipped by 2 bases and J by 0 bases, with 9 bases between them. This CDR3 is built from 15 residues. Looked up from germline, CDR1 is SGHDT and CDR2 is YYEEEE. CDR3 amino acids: CASSFPQNSNQPQHF. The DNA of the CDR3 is TGTGCCAGCAGCTTCCCACAGAATAGCAATCAGCCCCAGCATTTT.

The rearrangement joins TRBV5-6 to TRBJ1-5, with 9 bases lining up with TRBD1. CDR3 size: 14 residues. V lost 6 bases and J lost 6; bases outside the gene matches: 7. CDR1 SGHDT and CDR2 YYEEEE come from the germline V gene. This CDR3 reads CASTKQGAGQPQHF. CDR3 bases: TGTGCCAGCACAAAACAGGGGGCAGGTCAGCCCCAGCATTTT.

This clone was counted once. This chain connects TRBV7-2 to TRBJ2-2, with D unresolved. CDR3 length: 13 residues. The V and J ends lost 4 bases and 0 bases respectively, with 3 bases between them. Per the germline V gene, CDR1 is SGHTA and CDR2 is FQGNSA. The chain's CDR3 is CASSSANTGELFF. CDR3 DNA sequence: TGTGCCAGCAGCTCCGCGAACACCGGGGAGCTGTTTTTT.

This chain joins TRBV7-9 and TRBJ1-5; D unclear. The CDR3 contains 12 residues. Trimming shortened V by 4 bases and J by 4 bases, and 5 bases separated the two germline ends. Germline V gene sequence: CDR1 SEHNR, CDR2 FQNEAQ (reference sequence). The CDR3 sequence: CASSSQNQPQHF. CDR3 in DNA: TGTGCCAGCAGCTCCCAAAATCAGCCCCAGCATTTT.

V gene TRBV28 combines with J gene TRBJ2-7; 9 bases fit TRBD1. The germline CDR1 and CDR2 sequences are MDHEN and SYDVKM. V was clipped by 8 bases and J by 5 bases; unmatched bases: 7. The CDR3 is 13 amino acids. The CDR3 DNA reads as TGTGCCAGCGTCGCGGGACAGGGCAACGAGCAGTACTTC. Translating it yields CASVAGQGNEQYF. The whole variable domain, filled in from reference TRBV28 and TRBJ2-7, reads DVKVTQSSRYLVKRTGEKVFLECVQDMDHENMFWYRQDPGLGLRLIYFSYDVKMKEKGDIPEGYSVSREKKERFSLILESASTNQTSMYLCASVAGQGNEQYFGPGTRLTVT.

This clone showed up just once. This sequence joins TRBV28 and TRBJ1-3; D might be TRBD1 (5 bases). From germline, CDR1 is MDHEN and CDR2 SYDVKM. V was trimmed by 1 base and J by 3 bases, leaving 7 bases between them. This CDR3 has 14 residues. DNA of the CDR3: TGTGCCAGCAGTTTATTGGGACTTGGAAACACCATATATTTT. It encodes CASSLLGLGNTIYF.

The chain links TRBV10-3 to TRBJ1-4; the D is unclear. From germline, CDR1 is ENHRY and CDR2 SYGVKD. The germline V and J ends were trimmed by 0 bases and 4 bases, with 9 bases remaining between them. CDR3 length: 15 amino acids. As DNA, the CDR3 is TGTGCCATCAGTGAGTCGGTACAGCTTAATGAAAAACTGTTTTTT. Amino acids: CAISESVQLNEKLFF.

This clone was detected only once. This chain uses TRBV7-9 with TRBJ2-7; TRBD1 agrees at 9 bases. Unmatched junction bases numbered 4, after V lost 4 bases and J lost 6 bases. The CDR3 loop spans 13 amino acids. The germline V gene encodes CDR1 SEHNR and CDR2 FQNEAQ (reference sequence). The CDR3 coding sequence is TGTGCCAGCAGCTGGGGACAGGGAGGCGAGCAGTACTTC. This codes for CASSWGQGGEQYF.

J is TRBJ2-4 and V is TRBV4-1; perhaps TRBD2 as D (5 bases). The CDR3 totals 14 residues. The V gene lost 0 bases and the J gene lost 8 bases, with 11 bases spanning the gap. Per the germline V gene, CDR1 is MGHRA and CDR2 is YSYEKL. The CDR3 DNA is TGCGCCAGCAGCCAAGATTCCGGGCGGGACATTCAGTACTTC. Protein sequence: CASSQDSGRDIQYF.

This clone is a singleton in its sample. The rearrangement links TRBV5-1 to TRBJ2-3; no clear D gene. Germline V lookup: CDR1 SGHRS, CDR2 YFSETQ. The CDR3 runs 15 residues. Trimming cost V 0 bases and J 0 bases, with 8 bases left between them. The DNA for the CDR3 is TGCGCCAGCAGCTTGGACGGAGCAAGCACAGATACGCAGTATTTT. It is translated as CASSLDGASTDTQYF.

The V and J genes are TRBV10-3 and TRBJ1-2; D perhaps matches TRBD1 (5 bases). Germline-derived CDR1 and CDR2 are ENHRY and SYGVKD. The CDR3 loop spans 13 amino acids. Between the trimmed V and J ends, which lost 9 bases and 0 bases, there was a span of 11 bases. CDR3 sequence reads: CAIGGTTNYGYTF. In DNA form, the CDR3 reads TGTGCCATTGGGGGGACTACTAACTATGGCTACACCTTC.

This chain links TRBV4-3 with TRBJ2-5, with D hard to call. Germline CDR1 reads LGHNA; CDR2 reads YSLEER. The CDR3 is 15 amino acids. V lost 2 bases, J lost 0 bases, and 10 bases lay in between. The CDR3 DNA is TGCGCCAGCAGCCAATTGTATAACTACCAAGAGACCCAGTACTTC. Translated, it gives CASSQLYNYQETQYF.

The CDR3 reads CASSLVGGGYSYEQYF. In DNA form, the CDR3 reads TGCGCCAGCAGCTTGGTAGGCGGGGGGTACTCCTACGAGCAGTACTTC. The chain links TRBV5-1 to TRBJ2-7; 8 bases agree with TRBD2. The CDR3 has 16 amino acids. V was clipped by 0 bases and J by 0 bases; unmatched bases: 5. Looked up from germline, CDR1 is SGHRS and CDR2 is YFSETQ.